This TCR beta chain was recovered during a study of siplizumab effects on memory and regulatory T cells. Unstimulated naive, memory, effector memory and TEMRA subsets were subjected to sequencing in a few donor pairs. Study-level results: Mappable alloreactive CD4+ clones came from Treg cells 60% to 80% of the time on average with siplizumab, against 26.9% in controls. There appeared to be greater diversity in naive T cells than in memory cells, and naive T cells seemed major contributors to the alloresponse.

As to this clone: Its antigen is unknown.

Germline assignment: CDR1 SQVTM and CDR2 ANQGSEA. The CDR3 contains 15 residues. V lost 5 bases to trimming and J lost 2 bases, with 16 bases between them. The assay was immunoSEQ multiplex PCR, and TCRdb's table has in-frame clones only and misses some. The data show about 91,000 clones, 95% to 97% seen once. This clonotype originated in a human donor in good health. The V gene is TRBV29-1, the J gene TRBJ1-3, with D possibly TRBD1 on 6 matching bases. Sequencing was done on a sample of naive CD4+ T cells sorted from blood. CDR3 residues: CSVILSGGPGNTIYF. The CDR3 DNA sequence: TGCAGCGTTATCCTCTCGGGGGGCCCTGGAAACACCATATATTTT.